This is a list of T cell receptor beta chains from one sample in a study of response to subunit inactivated influenza vaccine. TCRdb ran MiXCR on the RT-PCR reads and lists one entry per CDR3 protein. Among some 500,000 distinct CDR3 sequences listed, less than 30% were seen once. Sequenced material: CD4+ T cells sorted from PBMCs, taken roughly 5 days after vaccination. These TCRs come from a man aged 50 to 59 who received an inactivated influenza vaccine. The CDR3 runs from the conserved cysteine through the conserved F or W. A D gene is named only where the DNA matches it firmly. Only some rows state a clone size, as once, few, many or a class for expanded clones.

j_gene | abundance | v_gene | d_gene | CDR3nt | CDR3aa
TRBJ2-1 | many | TRBV10-3 | - | TGTGCCATCAGTGAGTATGGCTCCTACAATGAGCAGTTCTTC | CAISEYGSYNEQFF
TRBJ1-1 | few | TRBV5-1 | - | TGCGCCAGCAATGGGGGGAATAGTGCTCGCACTGAAGCTTTCTTT | CASNGGNSARTEAFF
TRBJ2-7 | few | TRBV20-1 | TRBD2 | TGCAGTGCTAGAGTGGTAGCGGGAGAGAACGAGCAGTACTTC | CSARVVAGENEQYF
TRBJ1-5 | few | TRBV4-1 | TRBD1 | TGCGCCAGCAGCCAAGACTGGACAGGGGGCAATCAGCCCCAGCATTTT | CASSQDWTGGNQPQHF
TRBJ2-7 | - | TRBV20-1 | - | TGCAGTGCTTCCGAGGACTACTACGAGCAGTACTTC | CSASEDYYEQYF
TRBJ2-1 | - | TRBV20-1 | - | TGCAGTGCCAAACCCCAGGGGAATGAGCAGTTCTTC | CSAKPQGNEQFF
TRBJ1-6 | - | TRBV28 | TRBD1 | TGTGCCAGCAGTGAGTGGACAGGGAAGGATTCACCCCTCCACTTT | CASSEWTGKDSPLHF
TRBJ2-6 | - | TRBV27 | TRBD2 | TGTGCCAGCAGTCAGACCGGGACTAGCCGTTTTGGGGCCAACGTCCTGACTTTC | CASSQTGTSRFGANVLTF
TRBJ2-2 | - | TRBV4-1 | - | TGCGCCAGCAGCCAAGTGCTTCGAACCGGGGAGCTGTTTTTT | CASSQVLRTGELFF
TRBJ2-7 | - | TRBV5-1 | - | TGCGCCAGCAGCTTTGGACTGTTAACCTACGAGCAGTACTTC | CASSFGLLTYEQYF
TRBJ2-3 | few | TRBV29-1 | - | TGCAGCGTTGATCCCAGGGGTCCAGATACGCAGTATTTT | CSVDPRGPDTQYF
TRBJ2-1 | many | TRBV29-1 | - | TGCAGCGCTACAGGTAGCTCCTACAATGAGCAGTTCTTC | CSATGSSYNEQFF
TRBJ2-7 | - | TRBV3-1 | TRBD2 | TGTGCCAGCAGCCCCCAGCGGGGGGGCTCCTACGAGCAGTACTTC | CASSPQRGGSYEQYF
TRBJ2-7 | few | TRBV12-3/TRBV12-4 | - | TGTGCCAGCAGCATCGACACGGTAACCTACGAGCAGTACTTC | CASSIDTVTYEQYF
TRBJ2-1 | few | TRBV6-2/TRBV6-3 | TRBD2 | TGTGCCAGCAGCAGACGAGGACTAGCGGGGAAAATCAATGAGCAGTTCTTC | CASSRRGLAGKINEQFF
TRBJ2-1 | - | TRBV10-3 | TRBD1 | TGTGCCATCAGTGAGTCCGGTTCCAGGACAGGGAAATACAATGAGCAGTTCTTC | CAISESGSRTGKYNEQFF
TRBJ1-2 | few | TRBV4-2 | - | TGTGCCAGCAGCATTTCCGGGACTAACTATGGCTACACCTTC | CASSISGTNYGYTF
TRBJ2-5 | once | TRBV12-3/TRBV12-4 | TRBD2 | TGTGCCAGCAGTCCGGGGGAGGGGACCCAGTACTTC | CASSPGEGTQYF
TRBJ1-5 | - | TRBV20-1 | - | TGCAGTGCTAGAAGTGGGAGGCAGCCCCAGCATTTT | CSARSGRQPQHF
TRBJ2-3 | - | TRBV5-1 | TRBD2 | TGCGCCAGCAGCCACGGGACTAGCGGGGGAGCTAGCACAGATACGCAGTATTTT | CASSHGTSGGASTDTQYF
TRBJ2-4 | - | TRBV7-2 | - | TGTGCCAGCAGCTTAGGCCCCCAACAGACCAAAAACATTCAGTACTTC | CASSLGPQQTKNIQYF
TRBJ2-5 | few | TRBV7-2 | TRBD2 | TGTGCCAGCAGCCTGGGTAGCGGGGGGGTAAGAGAGACCCAGTACTTC | CASSLGSGGVRETQYF
TRBJ2-7 | - | TRBV4-3 | - | TGCGCCAGCAGCCAAGATCGACTCTACGAGCAGTACTTC | CASSQDRLYEQYF
TRBJ2-7 | - | TRBV28 | - | TGTGCCAGCAGTCCTATAGTATCTAAGCAGTACTTC | CASSPIVSKQYF
TRBJ2-7 | many | TRBV12-3/TRBV12-4 | - | TGTGCCAGCAGGCCCGGGGCGGCGGACGAGCAGTACTTC | CASRPGAADEQYF
TRBJ2-1 | few | TRBV5-1 | TRBD1 | TGCGCCAGCAGCTCCGGGACAGCTCGTTTCAATGAGCAGTTCTTC | CASSSGTARFNEQFF
TRBJ2-2 | few | TRBV5-1 | TRBD1 | TGCGCCACCGAGACAGGGCCCAACACCGGGGAGCTGTTTTTT | CATETGPNTGELFF
TRBJ2-1 | - | TRBV29-1 | TRBD2 | TGCAGCGTTGAAGTGTCCCCGACTAGCGCGTACAATGAGCAGTTCTTC | CSVEVSPTSAYNEQFF
TRBJ1-5 | few | TRBV20-1 | - | TGCAGTCTCCGCAGGGGCGCGGGCAATCAGCCCCAGCATTTT | CSLRRGAGNQPQHF
TRBJ2-3 | - | TRBV10-3 | - | TGTGCCATCAGTGAGGGGTCTACTGATACGCAGTATTTT | CAISEGSTDTQYF
TRBJ2-3 | few | TRBV12-3/TRBV12-4 | - | TGTGCCAGCGCGCCTGCCCACGCGGATACGCAGTATTTT | CASAPAHADTQYF
TRBJ2-3 | few | TRBV20-1 | TRBD1 | TGCAGTGCACGGGACAGTAAAAGCACAGATACGCAGTATTTT | CSARDSKSTDTQYF
TRBJ2-3 | - | TRBV20-1 | TRBD2 | TGCAGTGCTAGCCCCGGGGGGAACGGAGATACGCAGTATTTT | CSASPGGNGDTQYF
TRBJ1-1 | few | TRBV5-6 | - | TGTGCCAGCAGCTTGGCGACAGGCATAATGAACACTGAAGCTTTCTTT | CASSLATGIMNTEAFF
TRBJ1-3 | few | TRBV12-3/TRBV12-4 | - | TGTGCCAGCAGTGTACAGGGTGGAAACACCATATATTTT | CASSVQGGNTIYF
TRBJ2-1 | few | TRBV7-9 | - | TGTGCCAGCAGCTCCCCCCCCGGACGCTCCTACAATGAGCAGTTCTTC | CASSSPPGRSYNEQFF
TRBJ2-3 | once | TRBV29-1 | TRBD1 | TGCAGCTTAACCGGGACAGGGGCAGATACGCAGTATTTT | CSLTGTGADTQYF
TRBJ1-5 | - | TRBV28 | - | TGTGCCAGCAGTTTGGGTTACGGTAGCAATCAGCCCCAGCATTTT | CASSLGYGSNQPQHF
TRBJ1-1 | - | TRBV5-5 | - | TGTGCCAGCACCCCTACCGGGACTTCAAACACTGAAGCTTTCTTT | CASTPTGTSNTEAFF
TRBJ2-5 | - | TRBV21-1 | - | TGTGCCAGCAGCAACCCGATACAGGGGGAAGGAGAGACCCAGTACTTC | CASSNPIQGEGETQYF
TRBJ2-1 | few | TRBV6-2/TRBV6-3 | - | TGTGCCAGCAGCCGCCCCCGGTTAGCCGGGAGAGGCAATGAGCAGTTCTTC | CASSRPRLAGRGNEQFF
TRBJ2-1 | - | TRBV7-9 | - | TGTGCCAGCAGCTTCGGCGGACTGCAATACAATGAGCAGTTCTTC | CASSFGGLQYNEQFF
TRBJ1-1 | - | TRBV20-1 | TRBD1 | TGCAGTGCTATCGTCCCAGGGGGTGTATCGGAAGCTTTCTTT | CSAIVPGGVSEAFF
TRBJ2-5 | - | TRBV5-1 | - | TGCGCCAGCAGCTTGGGGTCCCTCAAAGAGACCCAGTACTTC | CASSLGSLKETQYF
TRBJ2-5 | - | TRBV11-2 | - | TGTGCCAGCAGCGTGAAAGAGACCCAGTACTTC | CASSVKETQYF
TRBJ1-2 | few | TRBV9 | - | TGTGCCAGCAGCGTAGATGTAGGGATTGGAACCGGCTATGGCTACACCTTC | CASSVDVGIGTGYGYTF
TRBJ2-1 | - | TRBV18 | TRBD2 | TGTGCCAGCTCCCCGGATAGCGGGTTCGGTTCTTACAATGAGCAGTTCTTC | CASSPDSGFGSYNEQFF
TRBJ1-4 | - | TRBV20-1 | - | TGCAGTGCATTCGACAGGTATAATGAAAAACTGTTTTTT | CSAFDRYNEKLFF
TRBJ1-5 | - | TRBV6-1 | - | TGTGCCAGCAGTGAATTCGGCAAACAAGATCAGCCCCAGCATTTT | CASSEFGKQDQPQHF
TRBJ2-1 | - | TRBV20-1 | - | TGCAGTGCTGCGAGGCAGGGGTGGGGTAATGAGCAGTTCTTC | CSAARQGWGNEQFF
TRBJ1-3 | few | TRBV2 | TRBD1 | TGTGCCAGCAGTGATGGCAGGGGGCAATCTGGAAACACCATATATTTT | CASSDGRGQSGNTIYF
TRBJ1-2 | - | TRBV28 | - | TGTGCCAGCAGTTCGGCCAAGGACTATGGCTACACCTTC | CASSSAKDYGYTF